Sequencing of this T cell receptor (beta chain) was carried out in a study of Ad26.COV2.S vaccination and SARS-CoV-2 variants. Study in general: Donor had been placed in the Ad26.COV2.S arm of the COV1001 trial. Regarding the study as a whole: Placebo recipients trailed vaccine recipients in spike-specific TCR breadth. After vaccination, substantial breadth of spike-specific CD8+ and CD4+ responses was reported.

Treatment of the sample: over 15 received Ad26.COV2.S at low or high dose, single or two shots; about 5 received placebo; per-sample allocation not given. The samples date from day 63 after the first vaccine or placebo injection. In the case of this clone: Its specificity is not known.

This CDR3 comprises 16 residues. Germline V gives CDR1 GTSNPN, CDR2 SVGIG (reference sequence). V lost 2 bases, J lost 2 bases, and 16 bases lay in between. Profiled with immunoSEQ multiplex PCR; TCRdb holds only in-frame clones, not every one. The data show about 480,000 clones, approximately 88% seen once. The clonotype originates from a person between 18 and 60 years old who received the Ad26.COV2.S COVID-19 vaccine or a placebo. The J gene is TRBJ2-1, the V gene TRBV30; either TRBD1 or TRBD2 may supply D (6 bases each). The specimen was peripheral blood, collected in a trial of Ad26.COV2.S vaccine versus placebo. The CDR3, as DNA: TGTGCCTGGAGTATCATCGGGGGCAAGACCTACAATGAGCAGTTCTTC. It translates to CAWSIIGGKTYNEQFF.